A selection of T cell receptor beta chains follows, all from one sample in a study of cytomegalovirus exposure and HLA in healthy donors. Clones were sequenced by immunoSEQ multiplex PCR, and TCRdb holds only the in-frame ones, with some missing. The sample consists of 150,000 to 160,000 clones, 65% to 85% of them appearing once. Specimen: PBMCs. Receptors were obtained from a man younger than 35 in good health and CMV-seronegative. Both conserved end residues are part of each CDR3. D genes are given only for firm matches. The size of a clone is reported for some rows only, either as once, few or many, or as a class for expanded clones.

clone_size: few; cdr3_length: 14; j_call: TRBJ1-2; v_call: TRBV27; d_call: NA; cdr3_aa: CASSSLRSSIGYTF; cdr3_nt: TGTGCCAGCAGTTCCCTCCGGTCGAGTATTGGCTACACCTTC
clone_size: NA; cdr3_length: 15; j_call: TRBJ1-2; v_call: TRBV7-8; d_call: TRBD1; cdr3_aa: CASSLSGQGDYGYTF; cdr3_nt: TGTGCCAGCAGCTTATCGGGACAGGGGGACTATGGCTACACCTTC
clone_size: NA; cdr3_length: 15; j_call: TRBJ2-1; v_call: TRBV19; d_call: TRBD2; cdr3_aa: CASSKLAGDYNEQFF; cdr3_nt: TGTGCCAGTAGTAAACTAGCGGGGGACTACAATGAGCAGTTCTTC
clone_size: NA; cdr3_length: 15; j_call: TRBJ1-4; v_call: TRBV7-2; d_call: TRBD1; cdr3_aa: CASRQGGSHNEKLFF; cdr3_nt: TGTGCCAGCAGGCAGGGGGGCAGCCATAATGAAAAACTGTTTTTT
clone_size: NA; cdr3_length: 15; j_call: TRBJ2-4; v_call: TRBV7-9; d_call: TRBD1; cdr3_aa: CASSLQGAAKNIQYF; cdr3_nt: TGTGCCAGCAGCTTACAGGGGGCGGCCAAAAACATTCAGTACTTC
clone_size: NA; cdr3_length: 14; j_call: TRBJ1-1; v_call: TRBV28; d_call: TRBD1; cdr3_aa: CASRPDREGTEAFF; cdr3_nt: TGTGCCAGCAGACCGGACAGGGAAGGCACTGAAGCTTTCTTT
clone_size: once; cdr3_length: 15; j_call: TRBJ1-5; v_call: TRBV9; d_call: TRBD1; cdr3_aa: CASSVRGLSNQPQHF; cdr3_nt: TGTGCCAGCAGCGTAAGGGGGCTAAGCAATCAGCCCCAGCATTTT
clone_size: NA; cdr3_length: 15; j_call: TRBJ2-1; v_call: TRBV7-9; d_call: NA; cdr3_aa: CASSLLGGPNNEQFF; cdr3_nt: TGTGCCAGCAGCCTACTGGGGGGGCCGAACAATGAGCAGTTCTTC
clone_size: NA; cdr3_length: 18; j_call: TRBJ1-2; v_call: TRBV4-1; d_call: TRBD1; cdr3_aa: CASSHKDRNFLQRTGYTF; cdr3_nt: TGCGCCAGCAGCCACAAGGACAGGAACTTTTTACAACGAACCGGCTACACCTTC
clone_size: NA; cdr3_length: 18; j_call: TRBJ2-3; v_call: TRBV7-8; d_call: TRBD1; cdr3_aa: CASSPPVRRGGRGDTQYF; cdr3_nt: TGTGCCAGCAGCCCACCAGTGCGCCGAGGGGGCCGAGGGGATACGCAGTATTTT
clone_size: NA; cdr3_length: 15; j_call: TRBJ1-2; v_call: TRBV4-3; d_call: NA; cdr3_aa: CASSQAGGRMDGYTF; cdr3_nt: TGCGCCAGCAGCCAAGCAGGAGGCAGGATGGACGGCTACACCTTC
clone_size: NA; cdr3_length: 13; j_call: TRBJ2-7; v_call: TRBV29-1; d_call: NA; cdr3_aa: CSVGSGDHYEQYF; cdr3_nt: TGCAGCGTTGGTTCAGGGGACCACTACGAGCAGTACTTC
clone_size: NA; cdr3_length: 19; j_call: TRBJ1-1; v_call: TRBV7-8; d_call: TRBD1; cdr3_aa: CASSLASSPGGAGGTEAFF; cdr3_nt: TGTGCCAGCAGCTTAGCCTCTTCGCCCGGGGGGGCAGGGGGGACTGAAGCTTTCTTT
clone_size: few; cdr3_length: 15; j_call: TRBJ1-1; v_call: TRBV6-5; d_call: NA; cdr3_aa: CASSRLDSLNTEAFF; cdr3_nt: TGTGCCAGCAGTCGACTTGACAGCTTGAACACTGAAGCTTTCTTT
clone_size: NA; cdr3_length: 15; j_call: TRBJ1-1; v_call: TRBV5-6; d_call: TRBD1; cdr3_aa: CASSLPDRGHTEAFF; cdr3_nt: TGTGCCAGCAGCTTGCCAGACAGGGGGCATACTGAAGCTTTCTTT
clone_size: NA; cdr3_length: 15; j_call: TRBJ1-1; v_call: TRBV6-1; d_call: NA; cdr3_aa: CAGSRSTADAAEAFF; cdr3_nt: TGTGCGGGGAGCAGGAGCACCGCCGACGCCGCTGAAGCTTTCTTT
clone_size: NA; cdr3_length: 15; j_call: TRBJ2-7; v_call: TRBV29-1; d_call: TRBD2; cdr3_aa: CSVAGTSGGANEQYF; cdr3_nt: TGCAGCGTGGCCGGGACTAGCGGGGGGGCCAACGAGCAGTACTTC
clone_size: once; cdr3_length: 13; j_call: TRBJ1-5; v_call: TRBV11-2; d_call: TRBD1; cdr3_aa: CASGGGRDQPQHF; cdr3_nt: TGTGCCAGCGGAGGGGGCAGGGATCAGCCCCAGCATTTT
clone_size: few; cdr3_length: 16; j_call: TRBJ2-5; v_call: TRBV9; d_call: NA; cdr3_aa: CASSVSPLFAEETQYF; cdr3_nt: TGTGCCAGCAGCGTAAGTCCCCTCTTTGCGGAAGAGACCCAGTACTTC
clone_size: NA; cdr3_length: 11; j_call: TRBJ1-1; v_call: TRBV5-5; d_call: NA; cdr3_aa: CASTTNTEAFF; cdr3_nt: TGTGCCAGCACTACGAACACTGAAGCTTTCTTT
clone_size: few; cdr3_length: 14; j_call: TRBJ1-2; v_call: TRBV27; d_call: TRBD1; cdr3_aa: CASSSTRDRDGYTF; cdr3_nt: TGTGCCAGCAGTTCGACCCGAGACAGGGATGGCTACACCTTC
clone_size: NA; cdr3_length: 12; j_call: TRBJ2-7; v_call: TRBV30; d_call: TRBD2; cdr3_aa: CAHGLAGYEQYF; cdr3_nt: TGTGCTCACGGACTAGCGGGTTACGAGCAGTACTTC
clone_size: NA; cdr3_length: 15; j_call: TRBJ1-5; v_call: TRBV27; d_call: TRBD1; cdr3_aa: CASSSGQGGNQPQHF; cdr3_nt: TGTGCCAGCAGTTCCGGACAGGGCGGCAATCAGCCCCAGCATTTT
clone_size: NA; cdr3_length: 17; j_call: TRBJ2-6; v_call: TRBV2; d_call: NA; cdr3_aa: CASSGGFLSSGANVLTF; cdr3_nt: TGTGCCAGCAGTGGCGGGTTCCTAAGCTCTGGGGCCAACGTCCTGACTTTC
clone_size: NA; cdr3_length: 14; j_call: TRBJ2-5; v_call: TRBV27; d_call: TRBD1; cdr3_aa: CASSGDRGRETQYF; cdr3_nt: TGTGCCAGCAGTGGTGACAGGGGGCGGGAGACCCAGTACTTC
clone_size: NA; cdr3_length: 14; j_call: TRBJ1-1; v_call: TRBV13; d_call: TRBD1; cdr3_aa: CASSFTGENTEAFF; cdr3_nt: TGTGCCAGCAGTTTTACAGGGGAGAACACTGAAGCTTTCTTT
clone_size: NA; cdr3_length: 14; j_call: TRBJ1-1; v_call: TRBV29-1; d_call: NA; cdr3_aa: CSVEESRGGTEAFF; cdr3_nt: TGCAGCGTTGAAGAATCAAGGGGAGGTACTGAAGCTTTCTTT
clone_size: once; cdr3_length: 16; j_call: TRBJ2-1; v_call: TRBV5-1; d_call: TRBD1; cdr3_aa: CASSVGGQGVSHEQFF; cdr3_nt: TGCGCCAGCAGCGTTGGGGGACAGGGGGTTTCTCATGAGCAGTTCTTC